These 23 T cell receptor beta chains were all obtained from the same sample, sequenced in a study of blood T cell repertoires in COVID-19. Profiled with immunoSEQ multiplex PCR; TCRdb holds only in-frame clones, not every one. The repertoire includes roughly 190,000 clones, 75% to 85% of them detected once, and about 10% sits in the top ten. Sequences were obtained from PBMCs or T cells enriched from blood (not recorded which). The origin of the receptors is a man aged 40-49 years who had recovered from COVID-19.

A single count supports this clone. The V and J genes are TRBV5-6 and TRBJ1-1, with 7 bases matching TRBD1. This CDR3 has 15 residues. J was trimmed by 4 bases and V by 4 bases; bases with no gene match: 10. The germline V gene encodes CDR1 SGHDT and CDR2 YYEEEE. The CDR3: CASSGSQGRSTEAFF. The CDR3 bases are TGTGCCAGCAGCGGGTCACAGGGGAGAAGCACTGAAGCTTTCTTT. The full variable domain, rest sourced from reference TRBV5-6 and TRBJ1-1, is DAGVTQSPTHLIKTRGQQVTLRCSPKSGHDTVSWYQQALGQGPQFIFQYYEEEERQRGNFPDRFSGHQFPNYSSELNVNALLLGDSALYLCASSGSQGRSTEAFFGQGTRLTVV.

This clone is a singleton in its sample. The chain uses TRBV19 and TRBJ2-5; a possible D gene is TRBD2 (6 bases). The CDR3 is 13 amino acids. The ends were cut back, 5 bases at V and 5 bases at J, with 12 bases in the middle. In germline, CDR1 is LNHDA, CDR2 SQIVND (reference sequence). The CDR3 loop is CASSEVEGETQYF. Here the CDR3 DNA reads TGTGCCAGTAGTGAAGTGGAGGGGGAGACCCAGTACTTC.

The chain has TRBV5-1 and TRBJ1-2; 10 positions agree with TRBD1. V dropped 0 bases and J dropped 7; count of bases not matched to a gene: 6. CDR1 is SGHRS and CDR2 is YFSETQ in the germline V gene. This CDR3 has 15 residues. CDR3 sequence: CASSLEGTGAVGYTF. The CDR3 region has the DNA TGCGCCAGCAGCTTGGAGGGGACAGGGGCGGTTGGCTACACCTTC. Full variable domain (missing parts from reference TRBV5-1 and TRBJ1-2): KAGVTQTPRYLIKTRGQQVTLSCSPISGHRSVSWYQQTPGQGLQFLFEYFSETQRNKGNFPGRFSGRQFSNSRSEMNVSTLELGDSALYLCASSLEGTGAVGYTFGSGTRLTVV.

The chain has TRBV6-1 and TRBJ1-1, with TRBD1 matching over 7 bases. CDR3 length: 17 residues. Germline CDR1 MNHNS, CDR2 SASEGT. After removal of 3 bases from V and 0 bases from J, the junction contained 10 bases not matched to a gene. The DNA for the CDR3 is TGTGCCAGCAGTGAGCTAGGGACAGATTACATGAACACTGAAGCTTTCTTT. Translated, it gives CASSELGTDYMNTEAFF.

This chain uses TRBV5-6 with TRBJ2-1; 10 positions match TRBD1. Germline CDR1 SGHDT, CDR2 YYEEEE. V lost 3 bases and J lost 7; bases outside the gene matches: 4. The CDR3 is 14 amino acids. The CDR3 loop reads CASSSGQGNNEQFF. CDR3 in DNA: TGTGCCAGCAGCTCGGGACAGGGGAATAATGAGCAGTTCTTC.

The V and J genes are TRBV28 and TRBJ2-3, with TRBD2 matching over 8 bases. This CDR3 has 13 residues. The junction had 4 bases not matched to a gene; V was cut back by 5 bases and J by 6 bases. Germline assignment: CDR1 MDHEN and CDR2 SYDVKM. The CDR3 DNA follows: TGTGCCAGCAGTGGACCGGGAGGGGATACGCAGTATTTT. It yields the protein CASSGPGGDTQYF. The complete variable domain, with remaining parts taken from reference TRBV28 and TRBJ2-3, reads DVKVTQSSRYLVKRTGEKVFLECVQDMDHENMFWYRQDPGLGLRLIYFSYDVKMKEKGDIPEGYSVSREKKERFSLILESASTNQTSMYLCASSGPGGDTQYFGPGTRLTVL.

The chain has TRBV18 and TRBJ1-3; possibly TRBD1 for D (6 bases). The CDR3 has 16 residues. Trimming removed 3 bases from V and 4 bases from J, with 16 bases in between. Germline CDR1 KGHSH, CDR2 LQKENI. CDR3 loop: CASSPNGRGAGNTIYF. In DNA, the CDR3 is TGTGCCAGCTCACCGAACGGACGGGGGGCAGGAAACACCATATATTTT.

The chain uses TRBV15 and TRBJ1-5; no reliable D call. The germline V gene encodes CDR1 LNHNV and CDR2 YYDKDF (reference sequence). The CDR3 runs 15 residues. Trimming removed 1 base at V and 0 bases at J, with 7 bases between. CDR3 DNA: TGTGCCACCAGCAGAGCCCGGTATAGCAATCAGCCCCAGCATTTT. Translating gives CATSRARYSNQPQHF.

This clone has only one observation. V gene TRBV19 combines with J gene TRBJ1-4; D not resolved. Between the trimmed V and J ends, which lost 3 bases and 5 bases, there was a span of 7 bases. The CDR3 spans 13 residues. Germline V lookup: CDR1 LNHDA, CDR2 SQIVND (reference sequence). CDR3 in amino acids: CASSMVGNEKLFF. In nucleotides, the CDR3 is TGTGCCAGTAGTATGGTCGGGAATGAAAAACTGTTTTTT.

The genes are TRBV15 and TRBJ1-1; TRBD1 might be the D (6 bases). V was shortened by 3 bases and J by 4 bases, with 15 bases between the two germline ends. CDR3 length equals 15 residues. Germline-derived CDR1 and CDR2 are LNHNV and YYDKDF (reference sequence). CDR3 coding DNA: TGTGCCACCAGCAGCATCAGGGGTCATGGCACTGAAGCTTTCTTT. As protein: CATSSIRGHGTEAFF.

The V and J genes are TRBV4-1 and TRBJ2-3; D is undetermined. V lost 3 bases to trimming and J lost 1 base, with 8 bases between them. The CDR3 loop spans 14 amino acids. Germline assignment: CDR1 MGHRA and CDR2 YSYEKL. The CDR3 bases are TGCGCCAGCAGCCATCCCCTCCGCACAGATACGCAGTATTTT. Its translation: CASSHPLRTDTQYF.

The V gene is TRBV5-5, the J gene TRBJ2-3, with TRBD2 identical over 8 bases. Germline V gives CDR1 SGHKS, CDR2 YYEKEE (reference sequence). The junction had 3 bases not matched to a gene; V was cut back by 6 bases and J by 3 bases. The CDR3 consists of 13 residues. The CDR3 sequence is CASNLAGTDTQYF. CDR3 nucleotides: TGTGCCAGCAACTTAGCGGGGACAGATACGCAGTATTTT.

This clone has only a few counts. The rearrangement uses TRBV14 and TRBJ1-5, with a tentative D call TRBD1 (6 bases). CDR3 size: 17 residues. Germline V gene lookup returns CDR1 SGHDN and CDR2 FVKESK. V lost 3 bases and J 2 bases, leaving 17 bases between the germline ends. CDR3 sequence: CASSQGGGYSGNQPQHF. As DNA, the CDR3 is TGTGCCAGCAGCCAGGGAGGGGGTTATAGCGGCAATCAGCCCCAGCATTTT.

The chain uses TRBV20-1 and TRBJ1-2; 9 bases agree with TRBD1. The CDR3 contains 11 residues. Germline CDR1 DFQATT, CDR2 SNEGSKA (reference sequence). V lost 6 bases, J lost 8 bases, and 4 bases stayed unmatched. The CDR3 here is CSAMDRGGYTF. As DNA, the CDR3 is TGCAGTGCCATGGACAGGGGAGGCTACACCTTC.

J is TRBJ2-7 and V is TRBV4-2, with D uncertain. Germline CDR1 is LGHNA and CDR2 is YNFKEQ. Trimming cost V 0 bases and J 2 bases, with 14 bases left between them. CDR3 length: 16 amino acids. The chain's CDR3 is CASSQESGSLTYEQYF. The DNA of the CDR3 is TGTGCCAGCAGCCAAGAATCAGGCAGCCTCACCTACGAGCAGTACTTC.

The chain uses TRBV6-5 and TRBJ2-5, with D tentatively TRBD2 (5 bases). CDR3 size: 11 residues. From germline, CDR1 is MNHEY and CDR2 SVGAGI. V was pared by 7 bases and J by 4 bases, with 7 bases between. Here the CDR3 DNA reads TGTGCCAGCATAGAGGGAGAGACCCAGTACTTC. This gives the protein CASIEGETQYF.

The chain couples TRBV28 to TRBJ1-2, with a possible D match to TRBD1 (5 bases). V lost 6 bases and J 5 bases, leaving 16 bases between the germline ends. The CDR3 is 14 residues long. CDR1 MDHEN and CDR2 SYDVKM come from the germline V gene. The chain's CDR3 is CASRGGGQGYGYTF. CDR3 nucleotides: TGTGCCAGCAGGGGGGGAGGACAAGGGTATGGCTACACCTTC.

This clone counts as medium-sized (0.01 to 0.1%). This rearrangement joins TRBV27 to TRBJ2-3; possible D gene TRBD2, 5 bases. With 1 base removed from V and 4 bases from J, the gap between germline ends came to 12 bases. This CDR3 spans 15 amino acids. The V gene's germline CDR1 is MNHEY and CDR2 SMNVEV (reference sequence). CDR3 DNA sequence: TGTGCCAGCAGTTTATACCCCGGGATCTCAGATACGCAGTATTTT. It codes for CASSLYPGISDTQYF.

V and J are TRBV18 and TRBJ2-7; 7 nucleotides line up with TRBD1. Germline CDR1 reads KGHSH; CDR2 reads LQKENI. The V gene end was trimmed by 4 bases and the J gene end by 4 bases; junction bases not matched to a gene: 4. CDR3 size: 13 residues. As DNA, the CDR3 is TGTGCCAGCTCACAGGGACAGCATTACGAGCAGTACTTC. Its protein product is CASSQGQHYEQYF.

The gene calls are TRBV5-1 and TRBJ2-3; 12 positions match TRBD2. CDR3 length: 16 residues. Germline-derived CDR1 and CDR2 are SGHRS and YFSETQ. V lost 2 bases, J lost 6 bases, and 7 bases stayed unmatched. CDR3 amino acids: CASSLRLAGVLDTQYF. CDR3 coding DNA: TGCGCCAGCAGCTTAAGACTAGCGGGAGTTTTGGATACGCAGTATTTT.

This chain joins TRBV4-2 and TRBJ1-5, with D perhaps TRBD1 (5 bases). CDR1 LGHNA and CDR2 YNFKEQ come from the germline V gene. The CDR3 is 15 residues long. Deletions cut 0 bases from V and 11 bases from J, with 17 bases between. The CDR3 here is CASSQDPKSGGTQHF. CDR3 nucleotides: TGTGCCAGCAGCCAAGATCCGAAATCGGGGGGAACCCAGCATTTT.

The CDR3 region has the DNA TGTGCCAGCAGCTTTGGGACAGTAACTGAAGCTTTCTTT. It translates to CASSFGTVTEAFF. The gene calls are TRBV7-2 and TRBJ1-1; 7 bases are shared with TRBD1. The length of the CDR3 is 13 residues. CDR1 and CDR2 (germline): SGHTA, FQGNSA. Germline trimming cut 3 bases from V and 5 bases from J; bases unmatched to any gene: 3.

This clone was seen only once. At one end the junction does not follow the germline gene, possibly because of a read error. The chain links TRBV29-1 to TRBJ1-5, with 7 bases identical to TRBD1. Per germline, CDR1 SQVTM and CDR2 ANQGSEA. The CDR3 runs 18 residues. The CDR3 region has the DNA TGCTGCGTTGTTGGTGGTGATGGAGGGCAGGGGGACAATCAGCCCCTGCTTTTT. Translated: CCVVGGDGGQGDNQPLLF.